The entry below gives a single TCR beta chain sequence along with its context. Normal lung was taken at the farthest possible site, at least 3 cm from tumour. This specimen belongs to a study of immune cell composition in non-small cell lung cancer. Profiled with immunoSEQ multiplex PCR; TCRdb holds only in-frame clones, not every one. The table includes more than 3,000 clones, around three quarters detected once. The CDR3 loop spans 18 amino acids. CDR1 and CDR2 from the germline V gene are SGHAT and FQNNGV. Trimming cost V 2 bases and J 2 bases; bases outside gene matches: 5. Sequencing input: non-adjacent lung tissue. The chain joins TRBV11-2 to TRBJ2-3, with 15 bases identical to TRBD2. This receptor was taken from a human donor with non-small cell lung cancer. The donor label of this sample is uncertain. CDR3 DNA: TGTGCCAGCAGCTTAAGGACTAGCGGGAGGGCCGCCACAGATACGCAGTATTTT. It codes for CASSLRTSGRAATDTQYF.